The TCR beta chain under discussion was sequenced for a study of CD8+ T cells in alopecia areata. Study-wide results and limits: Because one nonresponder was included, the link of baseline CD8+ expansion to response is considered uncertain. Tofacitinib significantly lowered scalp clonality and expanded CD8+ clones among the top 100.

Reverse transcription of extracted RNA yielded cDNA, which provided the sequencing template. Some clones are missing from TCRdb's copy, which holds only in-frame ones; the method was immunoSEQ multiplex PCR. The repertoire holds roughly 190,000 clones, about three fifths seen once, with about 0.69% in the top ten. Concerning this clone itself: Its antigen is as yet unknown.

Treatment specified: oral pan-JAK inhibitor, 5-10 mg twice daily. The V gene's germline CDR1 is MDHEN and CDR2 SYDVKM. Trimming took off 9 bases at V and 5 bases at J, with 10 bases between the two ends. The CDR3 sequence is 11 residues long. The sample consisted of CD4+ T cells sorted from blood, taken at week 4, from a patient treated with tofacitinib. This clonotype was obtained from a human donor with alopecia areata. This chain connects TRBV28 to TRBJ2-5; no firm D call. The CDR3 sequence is CASGVEETQYF. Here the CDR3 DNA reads TGTGCCAGTGGGGTTGAGGAGACCCAGTACTTC.